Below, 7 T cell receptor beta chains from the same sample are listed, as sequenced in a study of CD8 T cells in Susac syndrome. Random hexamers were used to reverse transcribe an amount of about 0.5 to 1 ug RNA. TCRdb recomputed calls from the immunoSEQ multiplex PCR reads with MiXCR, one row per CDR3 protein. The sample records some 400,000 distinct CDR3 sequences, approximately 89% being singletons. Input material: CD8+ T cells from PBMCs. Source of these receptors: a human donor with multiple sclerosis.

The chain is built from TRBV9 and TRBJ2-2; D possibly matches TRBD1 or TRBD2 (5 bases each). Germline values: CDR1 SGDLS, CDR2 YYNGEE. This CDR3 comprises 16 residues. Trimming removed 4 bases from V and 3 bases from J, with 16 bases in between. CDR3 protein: CASSPITGSDTGELFF. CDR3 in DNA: TGTGCCAGCAGCCCAATCACAGGTAGCGACACCGGGGAGCTGTTTTTT.

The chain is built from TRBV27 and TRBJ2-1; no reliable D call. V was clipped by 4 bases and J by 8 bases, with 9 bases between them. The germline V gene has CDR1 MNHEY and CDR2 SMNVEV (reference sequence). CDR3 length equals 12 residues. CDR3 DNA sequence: TGTGCCAGCAGTTACGGGTCCCATGAGCAGTTCTTC. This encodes CASSYGSHEQFF.

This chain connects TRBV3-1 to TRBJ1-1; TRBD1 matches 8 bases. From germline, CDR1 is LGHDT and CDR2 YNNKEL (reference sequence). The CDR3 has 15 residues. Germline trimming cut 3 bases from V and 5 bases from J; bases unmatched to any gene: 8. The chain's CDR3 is CASSHQGQGRTEAFF. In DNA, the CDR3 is TGTGCCAGCAGCCATCAAGGACAGGGACGAACTGAAGCTTTCTTT.

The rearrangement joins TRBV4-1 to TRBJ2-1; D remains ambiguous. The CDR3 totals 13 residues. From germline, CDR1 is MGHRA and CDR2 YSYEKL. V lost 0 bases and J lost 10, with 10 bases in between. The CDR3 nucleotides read TGCGCCAGCAGCCAAGATCTAGACGGGGAGCAGTTCTTC. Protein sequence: CASSQDLDGEQFF.

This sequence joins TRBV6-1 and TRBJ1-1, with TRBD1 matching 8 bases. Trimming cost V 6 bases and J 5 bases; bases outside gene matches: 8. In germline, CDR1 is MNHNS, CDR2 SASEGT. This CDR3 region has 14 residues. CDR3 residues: CASRPRDRRTEAFF. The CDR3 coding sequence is TGTGCCAGCAGACCCCGGGACAGGCGAACTGAAGCTTTCTTT.

The DNA of the CDR3 is TGCGCCAGCAGCCAAGGCAGGATTCAGCCCCAGCATTTT. It is translated as CASSQGRIQPQHF. The chain is built from TRBV4-1 and TRBJ1-5; D uncertain. Germline CDR1 reads MGHRA; CDR2 reads YSYEKL. CDR3 size: 13 residues. Trimming shortened V by 1 base and J by 6 bases, and 7 bases separated the two germline ends.

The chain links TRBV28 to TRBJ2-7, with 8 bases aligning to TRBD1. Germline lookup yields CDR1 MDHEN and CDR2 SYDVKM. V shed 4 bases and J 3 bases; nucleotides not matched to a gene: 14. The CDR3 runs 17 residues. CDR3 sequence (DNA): TGTGCCAGCAGTTCCCCCGACAGGGGACGCACGCTCTACGAGCAGTACTTC. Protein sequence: CASSSPDRGRTLYEQYF.